This T cell receptor beta chain was retrieved from a study of vaccination and CD4 T cells after COVID-19. Study outcomes and limitations: Vaccine-specific clones numbering 304 of 307 showed spike mono-reactivity in convalescent patients.

The CDR3 covers 12 residues. CDR1 and CDR2 from the germline V gene are SGHAT and FQNNGV. The V end lost 9 bases, the J end lost 2 bases, and 10 bases lay between the germline ends. Treatment meaning: approximately 10-day PBMC culture with coronavirus spike peptide pools or control peptides (ViraFEST assay). As concerns this clonotype: Its antigen is unidentified.

The study sequenced cultured CD4+ T cell DNA using the Oncomine TCR Beta short-read assay. In this case, cultured CD4+ T cells provided the extracted genomic DNA. TCRdb redid the calling of the PCR reads with MiXCR, one entry per CDR3 protein. The sample records roughly 20,000 distinct CDR3 sequences, 60% to 85% being singletons. The clonotype comes from a human donor who received a COVID-19 vaccine. V and J are TRBV11-2 and TRBJ2-5; D is possibly TRBD2 (5 bases). The sample in question was CD4+ T cells from blood, cultured in vitro, obtained after SARS-CoV-2 vaccination. For the CDR3, the DNA is TGTGCCAGTACTAGGATACAAGAGACCCAGTACTTC. Its translation is CASTRIQETQYF.